A selection of T cell receptor beta chains follows, all from one sample in a study of blood T cell repertoires in COVID-19. Only in-frame clones appear in the TCRdb table, and some are missing; sequencing was by immunoSEQ multiplex PCR. The sample has about 240,000 clones, roughly 86% seen once. The material sequenced was peripheral blood. Source of these receptors: a man aged 45-65 years with acute or convalescent COVID-19. The CDR3 runs from the conserved cysteine through the conserved F or W. A D gene is named only where the DNA matches it firmly. Size values are once, few and many counts, or a class for expanded clones, and some rows have none.

-,TRBJ2-1,TRBV6-5,-,CASSYLGGNEQFF,TGTGCCAGCAGTTACCTGGGGGGAAATGAGCAGTTCTTC
-,TRBJ1-6,TRBV7-8,-,CASSLEGENSPLHF,TGTGCCAGCAGCTTAGAGGGGGAGAATTCACCCCTCCACTTT
-,TRBJ1-6,TRBV12-5,TRBD1,CASVDSGTGSLHF,TGTGCTAGTGTCGATTCCGGGACAGGGTCTCTCCACTTT
-,TRBJ2-7,TRBV24-1,-,CATSDRDCRSYEQYF,TGTGCCACCAGTGACCGGGACTGCCGCTCCTACGAGCAGTACTTC
-,TRBJ1-2,TRBV9,-,CASSEDGGYGYTF,TGTGCCAGCAGCGAAGACGGGGGCTATGGCTACACCTTC
-,TRBJ2-7,TRBV6-5,TRBD1,CASARDRDAYEQYF,TGTGCCAGCGCCAGGGACAGGGATGCCTACGAGCAGTACTTC
-,TRBJ2-1,TRBV7-2,TRBD2,CASSWSGRGYNEQFF,TGTGCCAGCAGCTGGAGCGGGAGGGGCTACAATGAGCAGTTCTTC
-,TRBJ2-1,TRBV7-2,TRBD2,CASSALASGRGTYNEQFF,TGTGCCAGCAGCGCTCTAGCTAGCGGGAGAGGTACCTACAATGAGCAGTTCTTC
once,TRBJ2-2,TRBV27,TRBD2,CASSLFALGTTAGELFF,TGTGCCAGCAGTTTATTTGCCCTCGGGACTACAGCCGGGGAGCTGTTTTTT
-,TRBJ1-2,TRBV4-2,TRBD1,CASSRERTGNYGYTF,TGTGCCAGCAGCAGAGAAAGGACAGGAAACTATGGCTACACCTTC
-,TRBJ2-7,TRBV6-5,TRBD2,CASSYSAGGGTYEQYF,TGTGCCAGCAGTTATTCGGCGGGAGGGGGGACCTACGAGCAGTACTTC
-,TRBJ2-5,TRBV23-1,-,CASRPHQSYTPRTQYF,TGCGCCAGCAGACCCCATCAATCTTACACCCCAAGGACCCAGTACTTC
-,TRBJ1-1,TRBV29-1,-,CSVRFGGNTEAFF,-
-,TRBJ1-1,TRBV7-3,-,CASSLGGESTEAFF,TGTGCCAGCAGCTTAGGGGGGGAGTCCACTGAAGCTTTCTTT
-,TRBJ2-2,TRBV5-1,TRBD2,CASSLSSGGTGELFF,TGCGCCAGCAGCTTGAGCAGCGGGGGGACCGGGGAGCTGTTTTTT
-,TRBJ2-7,TRBV5-1,TRBD2,CASSKERGGRWDEQYF,TGCGCCAGCAGCAAAGAGCGGGGGGGCCGTTGGGACGAGCAGTACTTC
-,TRBJ1-2,TRBV19,TRBD1,CASSTGGDGYTF,TGTGCCAGTAGTACAGGGGGTGATGGCTACACCTTC
-,TRBJ2-3,TRBV11-3,-,CASSLAGFSTDTQYF,TGTGCCAGCAGCTTAGCGGGATTTAGCACAGATACGCAGTATTTT
once,TRBJ2-2,TRBV15,TRBD2,CATSRASGVSGELFF,TGTGCCACCAGCAGAGCTAGCGGGGTCTCCGGGGAGCTGTTTTTT
-,TRBJ2-7,TRBV29-1,TRBD1,CSVRSPGQVYEQYF,TGCAGCGTCAGATCGCCGGGACAGGTTTACGAGCAGTACTTC
few,TRBJ2-7,TRBV12-3/TRBV12-4,-,CASSKTYAGGQYF,TGTGCCAGCAGCAAGACTTACGCCGGGGGGCAGTACTTC
-,TRBJ2-7,TRBV5-1,-,CASSTGPKPYEQYF,TGCGCCAGCAGCACAGGGCCCAAACCCTACGAGCAGTACTTC
-,TRBJ1-2,TRBV7-9,TRBD1,CASSYRGGYTF,TGTGCCAGCAGCTACAGGGGTGGCTACACCTTC
-,TRBJ1-2,TRBV5-4,-,CASSLGGRGHGYTF,TGTGCCAGCAGTCTCGGGGGGCGCGGGCATGGCTACACCTTC
-,TRBJ2-2,TRBV24-1,TRBD2,CATSDLMSGAGLVGGELFF,TGTGCCACCAGTGATTTGATGTCGGGAGCCGGACTAGTCGGCGGGGAGCTGTTTTTT
-,TRBJ2-7,TRBV19,TRBD1,CASSPSPTGSYEQYF,TGTGCCAGTAGTCCCTCCCCGACAGGGTCCTACGAGCAGTACTTC
few,TRBJ1-2,TRBV7-3,TRBD1,CASSLNTGGDNYGYTF,TGTGCCAGCAGCTTGAATACAGGGGGGGATAACTATGGCTACACCTTC
-,TRBJ2-5,TRBV18,TRBD1,CASSPDTGGWETQYF,TGTGCCAGCTCACCAGATACAGGGGGCTGGGAGACCCAGTACTTC